Presented here are 23 T cell receptor beta chains from one specimen sequenced in a study of OX40 agonist ivuxolimab in advanced cancers. Data came from immunoSEQ multiplex PCR; TCRdb stores just in-frame clones and leaves some out. The sample includes some 80,000 clones, more than 90% of them seen just once. Sequenced material: CD4+ or CD8+ T cells sorted from blood, taken in a trial of the OX40 agonist ivuxolimab. The receptors were sampled from an adult with an advanced solid tumor such as melanoma, head and neck, liver or kidney cancer.

This chain connects TRBV10-3 to TRBJ1-4; 9 nucleotides match TRBD1. Per germline, CDR1 ENHRY and CDR2 SYGVKD. This CDR3 is 12 amino acids long. The trim removed 10 bases at V and 7 bases at J, leaving 4 bases unmatched. The CDR3 region has the DNA TGTGCCACACAGGGGGCGGGTGAAAAACTGTTTTTT. Translating gives CATQGAGEKLFF.

This clone is a singleton in its sample. The J gene is TRBJ2-7, the V gene TRBV19, with TRBD1 matching over 9 bases. This CDR3 has 13 amino acids. Germline V gene data show CDR1 as LNHDA and CDR2 as SQIVND (reference sequence). J gave up 0 bases and V 8 bases, and 2 bases lay outside the gene matches. For the CDR3, the DNA is TGTGCCAGTTCGGACAGGGGCTCCTACGAGCAGTACTTC. This encodes CASSDRGSYEQYF.

The rearrangement uses TRBV18 and TRBJ2-5, with D maybe TRBD1 (5 bases). The CDR3 spans 14 residues. Germline V gives CDR1 KGHSH, CDR2 LQKENI. V dropped 1 base and J dropped 4 bases, with 10 bases sitting between them. The chain's CDR3 is CASSPQSGIETQYF. CDR3 nucleotide sequence: TGTGCCAGCTCACCACAGTCAGGGATAGAGACCCAGTACTTC.

The V call is TRBV27, the J call TRBJ2-1, with 8 nucleotides matching TRBD2. V lost 5 bases, J lost 5 bases, and 8 bases stayed unmatched. Germline CDR1 and CDR2: MNHEY and SMNVEV (reference sequence). This CDR3 comprises 15 residues. The CDR3 here is CASSRGGRTNNEQFF. The CDR3 DNA is TGTGCCAGCAGTCGAGGCGGGAGGACCAACAATGAGCAGTTCTTC.

The genes are TRBV7-9 and TRBJ2-7; 10 positions match TRBD2. This CDR3 is 17 amino acids long. The junction had 12 bases not matched to a gene; V was cut back by 5 bases and J by 2 bases. CDR1 SEHNR and CDR2 FQNEAQ come from the germline V gene (reference sequence). This CDR3 reads CASSPRGSSGRTYEQYF. The CDR3, as DNA: TGTGCCAGCAGCCCCAGGGGGAGTAGCGGGAGGACCTACGAGCAGTACTTC.

This chain uses TRBV6-1 with TRBJ2-3, with D unclear. This CDR3 has 15 residues. Trimming left V 2 bases short and J 0 bases short, with 9 bases between. Germline V lookup: CDR1 MNHNS, CDR2 SASEGT. The CDR3 is CASSERGSSTDTQYF. The CDR3 nucleotides are TGTGCCAGCAGTGAACGCGGATCTAGCACAGATACGCAGTATTTT.

The chain is built from TRBV30 and TRBJ2-1, with D unresolved. This CDR3 has 13 residues. The V end was cut by 1 base, the J end by 5 bases, with 9 bases between. Germline V gives CDR1 GTSNPN, CDR2 SVGIG (reference sequence). The CDR3 spells CAWSGTAHNEQFF. The CDR3 nucleotides are TGTGCCTGGAGTGGTACCGCCCACAATGAGCAGTTCTTC.

The chain is built from TRBV5-1 and TRBJ2-7; no clear D gene. Trimming pared 0 bases from V and 1 base from J, leaving 8 bases between. The CDR3 is 14 residues long. Germline CDR1 SGHRS, CDR2 YFSETQ. The CDR3 sequence: CASSLADRSYEQYF. The CDR3 nucleotides read TGCGCCAGCAGCTTGGCAGACCGTTCCTACGAGCAGTACTTC.

This chain links TRBV28 with TRBJ2-7; D is ambiguous. V lost 7 bases and J lost 5, with 18 bases in between. The CDR3 extends over 14 amino acids. CDR1 and CDR2 from the germline V gene are MDHEN and SYDVKM. The CDR3 loop reads CASTPPGVSDEQYF. The CDR3 DNA reads as TGTGCCAGCACTCCCCCTGGGGTTTCAGACGAGCAGTACTTC.

In this sample, this clone turned up once. This chain connects TRBV18 to TRBJ1-2; TRBD1 aligns across 9 bases. The CDR3 spans 14 residues. V was clipped by 0 bases and J by 8 bases; unmatched bases: 4. CDR1 is KGHSH, CDR2 LQKENI, per germline. Here the CDR3 DNA reads TGTGCCAGCTCACCACCGGGACAGGGTTGGGGCTACACCTTC. The encoded protein is CASSPPGQGWGYTF. The variable domain in full, completed from reference TRBV18 and TRBJ1-2, reads NAGVMQNPRHLVRRRGQEARLRCSPMKGHSHVYWYRQLPEEGLKFMVYLQKENIIDESGMPKERFSAEFPKEGPSILRIQQVVRGDSAAYFCASSPPGQGWGYTFGSGTRLTVV.

A single count supports this clone. The chain uses TRBV2 and TRBJ2-1, with 16 bases that match TRBD2. Unmatched junction bases numbered 6, after V lost 9 bases and J lost 4 bases. Per germline, CDR1 SNHLY and CDR2 FYNNEI. The CDR3 contains 16 residues. The CDR3 region has the DNA TGTGCCAGGGGGACTAGCGGGAGGGTTAGATACAATGAGCAGTTCTTC. This translates into CARGTSGRVRYNEQFF.

Here the CDR3 DNA reads TGTGCCAGCAGCACCGACCAAGCGGGAGGAGGCAATGAGCAGTTCTTC. Amino acid sequence: CASSTDQAGGGNEQFF. The chain links TRBV2 to TRBJ2-1; 9 positions agree with TRBD2. Germline CDR1 is SNHLY and CDR2 is FYNNEI. J lost 6 bases, V lost 6 bases, and 12 bases had no gene match. This CDR3 is built from 16 residues.

The chain joins TRBV6-6 to TRBJ2-5; the D gene could be TRBD1 or TRBD2 (6 bases each). Germline V CDR1 and CDR2: MNHNY, SVGAGI (reference sequence). V was shortened by 7 bases and J by 0 bases, with 12 bases between the two germline ends. This CDR3 has 14 residues. The DNA for the CDR3 is TGTGCCAGCAAAGGGGGGAGGTACCAAGAGACCCAGTACTTC. Translated: CASKGGRYQETQYF.

This clone was detected only once. This CDR3 is CSVAGPNTEAFF. The CDR3 region has the DNA TGCAGCGTCGCCGGCCCGAACACTGAAGCTTTCTTT. The chain couples TRBV29-1 to TRBJ1-1; D remains ambiguous. The CDR3 loop spans 12 amino acids. The germline V gene has CDR1 SQVTM and CDR2 ANQGSEA. V lost 6 bases, J lost 1 base, and 9 bases lay in between.

The chain uses TRBV7-3 and TRBJ2-1; D gene unclear. The CDR3 runs to 17 residues. V gave up 1 base and J gave up 5 bases, with 18 bases separating them. Germline V lookup: CDR1 SGHTA, CDR2 FQGTGA. CDR3 sequence (DNA): TGTGCCAGCAGCTTAATGTCCCTCGGCGGTCCACACAATGAGCAGTTCTTC. Translation gives CASSLMSLGGPHNEQFF.

The chain couples TRBV6-5 to TRBJ1-1; D gene uncertain. Germline V gene data show CDR1 as MNHEY and CDR2 as SVGAGI. The CDR3 spans 16 residues. Trimming cost V 3 bases and J 2 bases, with 16 bases left between them. CDR3: CASSYPYSTVNTEAFF. In nucleotides, the CDR3 is TGTGCCAGCAGTTATCCCTATAGCACAGTAAACACTGAAGCTTTCTTT.

The chain has TRBV5-4 and TRBJ2-3; 7 bases are shared with TRBD2. Germline V lookup: CDR1 SGHNT, CDR2 YYREEE (reference sequence). There are 16 residues in the CDR3. The junction had 8 bases not matched to a gene; V was cut back by 4 bases and J by 0 bases. For the CDR3, the DNA is TGTGCCAGCAGCCTAAAGCGGGGTGACAGCACAGATACGCAGTATTTT. Amino acids: CASSLKRGDSTDTQYF.

In this sample, this clone turned up once. The rearrangement uses TRBV14 and TRBJ2-4; D possibly corresponds to TRBD2 (6 bases). Germline-derived CDR1 and CDR2 are SGHDN and FVKESK. Trimming cost V 0 bases and J 9 bases, with 9 bases left between them. CDR3 length: 13 residues. Here the CDR3 DNA reads TGTGCCAGCAGCCAAGACGGGAGAGGCATTCAGTACTTC. This codes for CASSQDGRGIQYF.

V is TRBV7-2 and J is TRBJ2-7; D remains unclear. CDR3 size: 14 residues. Trimming left V 2 bases short and J 2 bases short, with 10 bases between. CDR1 and CDR2 (germline): SGHTA, FQGNSA. For the CDR3, the DNA is TGTGCCAGCAGCTTATCGGCAGGAGCCTACGAGCAGTACTTC. This codes for CASSLSAGAYEQYF.

The chain links TRBV15 to TRBJ2-7; no clear D. The V gene lost 1 base and the J gene lost 5 bases, with 9 bases spanning the gap. CDR3 length equals 13 residues. Germline V CDR1 and CDR2: LNHNV, YYDKDF (reference sequence). The CDR3 sequence: CATSRGEKDEQYF. DNA for the CDR3: TGTGCCACCAGCAGAGGGGAAAAGGACGAGCAGTACTTC.

The CDR3 region is CASSDWGNRNQPQHF. CDR3 DNA: TGTGCCAGCAGTGACTGGGGGAATCGCAATCAGCCCCAGCATTTT. The rearrangement joins TRBV2 to TRBJ1-5, with TRBD1 as a possible D gene (5 bases). V was cut by 3 bases and J by 2 bases, with 11 bases left in between. Germline V gene lookup returns CDR1 SNHLY and CDR2 FYNNEI. The CDR3 covers 15 residues.

The chain joins TRBV5-4 to TRBJ2-3; D remains unclear. The V gene's germline CDR1 is SGHNT and CDR2 YYREEE (reference sequence). The CDR3 totals 14 residues. Trimming left V 6 bases short and J 0 bases short, with 11 bases between. The CDR3 sequence is CASTMGGSTDTQYF. The CDR3 nucleotides read TGTGCCAGCACCATGGGCGGTAGCACAGATACGCAGTATTTT.

To note about this clone: Germline and junction disagree at one end, which may indicate a read error. The chain links TRBV28 to TRBJ2-5; D may correspond to TRBD1 or TRBD2 (5 bases each). Germline V gene data show CDR1 as MDHEN and CDR2 as SYDVKM. The CDR3 extends over 11 amino acids. The CDR3 coding sequence is TGCTCCGCCGGGACCGAAGAGACCCAGTACTTC. Its protein product is CSAGTEETQYF.